Listed below are T cell receptor beta chains from one sample, sequenced in a study of T cell responses to AZD1222 COVID-19 vaccine. Sequencing was performed with immunoSEQ multiplex PCR; in TCRdb, only in-frame clones are kept and a portion is missing. This table holds roughly 130,000 clones, approximately 90% found once. The sequenced sample was peripheral blood, obtained on day 0 of AZD1222 vaccination. These TCRs come from an adult in good health. The CDR3 runs from the conserved cysteine through the conserved F or W. A D gene is named only where the DNA matches it firmly. Some rows have no size entry. The others give once, few or many, or a class for an expanded clone.

d_call clone_size j_call v_call cdr3_aa cdr3_nt
TRBD2 . TRBJ2-1 TRBV2 CASGRSGGTYNEQFF TGTGCCAGCGGGCGGAGCGGGGGCACCTACAATGAGCAGTTCTTC
. . TRBJ2-7 TRBV30 CAWSAVPGLLDEQYF TGTGCCTGGAGTGCCGTCCCCGGCCTCCTCGACGAGCAGTACTTC
. . TRBJ1-1 TRBV21-1 CASSKEGRGEDTEAFF TGTGCCAGCAGCAAAGAGGGCAGGGGAGAGGACACTGAAGCTTTCTTT
TRBD1 . TRBJ2-3 TRBV6-2/TRBV6-3 CASSKLSGTGTRGTQYF TGTGCCAGCAGTAAGCTCTCCGGGACAGGGACGAGGGGTACGCAGTATTTT
. . TRBJ2-7 TRBV5-1 CASSSWQYEQYF TGCGCCAGCAGCTCGTGGCAATACGAGCAGTACTTC
TRBD1 . TRBJ1-5 TRBV24-1 CATSDPRQGLNQPQHF TGTGCCACCAGTGATCCTCGACAGGGACTTAATCAGCCCCAGCATTTT
TRBD1 . TRBJ1-1 TRBV6-5 CASSPGTGLSTEAFF TGTGCCAGCAGCCCAGGGACAGGTCTCAGCACTGAAGCTTTCTTT
TRBD1 . TRBJ1-1 TRBV7-2 CASSPRDRGRTEAFF TGTGCCAGCAGCCCCCGGGACAGGGGGAGAACTGAAGCTTTCTTT
. . TRBJ2-7 TRBV2 CASSVPYYEQYF TGTGCCAGCAGTGTCCCCTACTACGAGCAGTACTTC
. . TRBJ2-7 TRBV28 CASSQGYEQYF TGTGCCAGCAGTCAGGGATACGAGCAGTACTTC
TRBD1 . TRBJ2-6 TRBV5-1 CASSLGGGSSGANVLTF TGCGCCAGCAGCTTGGGAGGGGGCTCTAGTGGGGCCAACGTCCTGACTTTC
. . TRBJ2-7 TRBV24-1 CATSGVRQGSSYEQYF TGTGCCACCAGTGGGGTGCGGCAGGGGAGCTCCTACGAGCAGTACTTC
. . TRBJ2-3 TRBV7-2 CASSSLGGLRTDTQYF TGTGCCAGCAGCTCCCTCGGGGGGCTGCGCACAGATACGCAGTATTTT
. . TRBJ1-5 TRBV7-8 CARPRGGVSNQPQHF TGTGCCAGGCCCCGGGGAGGGGTGAGCAATCAGCCCCAGCATTTT
. . TRBJ1-2 TRBV2 CASSDLGTYGYTF TGTGCCAGCAGTGATCTGGGAACCTATGGCTACACCTTC
. . TRBJ1-2 TRBV7-9 CASSPRSAGYTF TGTGCCAGCAGCCCTAGGTCGGCTGGCTACACCTTC
TRBD2 . TRBJ2-1 TRBV6-5 CASRLAGPYNEQFF TGTGCCAGCAGGCTAGCGGGCCCCTACAATGAGCAGTTCTTC
. once TRBJ1-6 TRBV7-2 CASVDLHF TGTGCCAGCGTCGATCTCCACTTT
TRBD1 . TRBJ1-1 TRBV27 CASSTFFRTGIYTEAFF TGTGCCAGCAGCACTTTTTTCCGGACAGGGATATATACTGAAGCTTTCTTT
. . TRBJ2-5 TRBV5-1 CASSTKGGEETQYF TGCGCCAGCAGCACCAAAGGAGGGGAAGAGACCCAGTACTTC
. once TRBJ2-7 TRBV5-8 CASSLVGASSYEQYF TGTGCCAGCAGCTTGGTTGGGGCGAGCTCCTACGAGCAGTACTTC
. . TRBJ2-7 TRBV30 CAWRPPRGMGSYEQYF TGTGCCTGGAGACCCCCCCGAGGGATGGGCTCCTACGAGCAGTACTTC
. . TRBJ2-2 TRBV4-1 CASSQAFPNTGELFF TGCGCCAGCAGCCAAGCGTTCCCGAACACCGGGGAGCTGTTTTTT
TRBD1 . TRBJ2-7 TRBV6-5 CASMDRGREQYF TGTGCCAGCATGGACAGGGGGCGCGAGCAGTACTTC
. . TRBJ1-1 TRBV12-3/TRBV12-4 CASSLGQALVF TGTGCCAGCAGTTTGGGGCAGGCCCTGGTCTTT
. . TRBJ1-2 TRBV5-1 CASSLDRVDGYTF TGCGCCAGCAGCTTGGACAGGGTTGATGGCTACACCTTC
. . TRBJ1-6 TRBV15 CATSRDILGGAYNSPLHF TGTGCCACCAGCAGAGATATACTTGGGGGCGCCTATAATTCACCCCTCCACTTT
. . TRBJ1-2 TRBV7-9 CASSSGRVFFSF TGTGCCAGCAGCTCCGGGCGCGTATTTTTCTCCTTC
TRBD1 . TRBJ1-1 TRBV5-4 CASSRGTGDIMNTEAFF TGTGCCAGCAGCAGGGGGACAGGCGATATTATGAACACTGAAGCTTTCTTT
. once TRBJ2-1 TRBV18 CASSRDNEQFF TGTGCCAGCTCCCGTGACAATGAGCAGTTCTTC
. . TRBJ1-5 TRBV27 CASSLGRGFNQPQHF TGTGCCAGCAGTTTAGGACGGGGTTTCAATCAGCCCCAGCATTTT
. . TRBJ1-2 TRBV5-5 CASSLGTSNYGYTF TGTGCCAGCAGCTTGGGGACCTCAAACTATGGCTACACCTTC
. . TRBJ1-1 TRBV5-8 CASSLVGDKAAFF TGTGCCAGCAGCTTGGTGGGGGACAAGGCGGCTTTCTTT
. . TRBJ1-5 TRBV6-6 CASTGGQLNQPQHF TGTGCCAGCACTGGTGGACAGCTCAATCAGCCCCAGCATTTT
. once TRBJ1-3 TRBV4-2 CASSQVGAGNTIYF TGTGCCAGCAGCCAAGTAGGGGCTGGAAACACCATATATTTT
TRBD1 . TRBJ2-7 TRBV28 CASSFPGTGEQYF TGTGCCAGCAGTTTCCCCGGGACAGGGGAGCAGTACTTC
TRBD1 . TRBJ1-1 TRBV28 CASSRTGGWGNTEAFF TGTGCCAGCAGTAGGACAGGGGGGTGGGGCAACACTGAAGCTTTCTTT
TRBD1 once TRBJ1-5 TRBV5-5 CASSLADRGSGNQPQHF TGTGCCAGCAGCTTGGCGGACAGGGGCTCGGGTAATCAGCCCCAGCATTTT
. . TRBJ1-1 TRBV4-1 CASSPLSGVRTEAFF TGCGCCAGCAGCCCCCTTTCGGGGGTGAGGACTGAAGCTTTCTTT
. . TRBJ2-4 TRBV4-1 CASSQGGSGFFQYF TGCGCCAGCAGCCAAGGGGGAAGTGGGTTCTTTCAGTACTTC
TRBD1 once TRBJ1-6 TRBV18 CASSAGTGEYSPLHF TGTGCCAGCTCGGCCGGGACAGGAGAATATTCACCCCTCCACTTT
. . TRBJ2-7 TRBV7-9 CASSLGPRERPYEQYF TGTGCCAGCAGCTTAGGACCTCGCGAGCGCCCCTACGAGCAGTACTTC
. . TRBJ2-1 TRBV7-6 CASAGGGGFSYNEQFF TGTGCCAGCGCCGGAGGGGGCGGTTTCTCCTACAATGAGCAGTTCTTC
. . TRBJ1-3 TRBV4-1 CASRAGLPSGNTIYF TGCGCCAGCCGCGCAGGACTCCCCTCTGGAAACACCATATATTTT
. once TRBJ1-1 TRBV27 CASSFQDSPEAFF TGTGCCAGCAGTTTTCAGGATAGCCCTGAAGCTTTCTTT
. . TRBJ2-2 TRBV9 CASSPQPGELFF TGTGCCAGCAGCCCCCAGCCCGGGGAGCTGTTTTTT
. . TRBJ1-1 TRBV3-1/TRBV3-2 CASSPSQRRTEAFF TGTGCCAGCAGCCCCTCTCAGCGGAGGACTGAAGCTTTCTTT
. . TRBJ1-2 TRBV19 CASTPSQVLGDINYGYTF TGTGCCAGTACTCCAAGTCAGGTTCTAGGAGATATAAACTATGGCTACACCTTC
. once TRBJ1-3 TRBV7-9 CASSLSGYGALSGNTIYF TGTGCCAGCAGCTTAAGCGGGTATGGGGCCCTCTCTGGAAACACCATATATTTT
. . TRBJ1-3 TRBV6-1 CASSEPGHGRGNTIYF TGTGCCAGCAGTGAGCCGGGCCATGGACGTGGAAACACCATATATTTT
. . TRBJ1-1 TRBV11-3 CASSLGRAGTEAFF TGTGCCAGCAGCTTAGGGAGGGCGGGCACTGAAGCTTTCTTT
TRBD1 few TRBJ2-2 TRBV6-5 CASSRTGATGELFF TGTGCCAGCAGCAGGACAGGGGCAACCGGGGAGCTGTTTTTT
. . TRBJ2-7 TRBV5-4 CASSPYDDPSYEQYF TGTGCCAGCAGCCCATACGACGATCCTTCCTACGAGCAGTACTTC